One sample yielded the 5 T cell receptor beta chains listed below, sequenced in a study of T cells in Graves' hyperthyroidism and ophthalmopathy. TCR beta CDR3 region amplification was performed from RNA transcripts. With the HTBI primer set, the TCR CDR3 went through a first round of RT-PCR. TCRdb used MiXCR to reprocess the multiplex PCR reads, holding one entry per CDR3 protein. The sample lists roughly 350,000 distinct CDR3 sequences; approximately 13% were seen once. The specimen sequenced was blood. The receptors here all came from a woman between 40 and 50 years old with Graves' ophthalmopathy.

This chain links TRBV9 with TRBJ1-2; tentative D call: TRBD1 (5 bases). Trimming took off 0 bases at V and 3 bases at J, with 9 bases between the two ends. The length of the CDR3 is 14 residues. Germline values: CDR1 SGDLS, CDR2 YYNGEE. CDR3 bases: TGTGCCAGCAGCGTAGGACAGCCGGACTATGGCTACACCTTC. Translated: CASSVGQPDYGYTF.

This clonotype occurred many times. The rearrangement links TRBV2 to TRBJ2-4, with D perhaps matching TRBD2 (5 bases). Germline assignment: CDR1 SNHLY and CDR2 FYNNEI. The CDR3 covers 15 residues. Trimming cost V 1 base and J 2 bases, with 9 bases left between them. The CDR3 loop reads CASSEVASSKNIQYF. CDR3 nucleotides: TGTGCCAGCAGTGAAGTTGCTAGCTCCAAAAACATTCAGTACTTC. The whole variable domain, remainder taken from reference TRBV2 and TRBJ2-4, is EPEVTQTPSHQVTQMGQEVILRCVPISNHLYFYWYRQILGQKVEFLVSFYNNEISEKSEIFDDQFSVERPDGSNFTLKIRSTKLEDSAMYFCASSEVASSKNIQYFGAGTRLSVL.

This clonotype appeared many times. V and J are TRBV12-3 or TRBV12-4 and TRBJ1-4; D might be TRBD1 (5 bases). Deletions cut 4 bases from V and 2 bases from J, with 8 bases between. The CDR3 is made up of 14 amino acids. The CDR3 is CASSWGSTNEKLFF. CDR3 nucleotide sequence: TGTGCCAGCAGTTGGGGGAGTACTAATGAAAAACTGTTTTTT.

The table lists this clonotype with many counts. The rearrangement uses TRBV7-2 and TRBJ2-5; tentative D call: TRBD1 (5 bases). The germline V gene has CDR1 SGHTA and CDR2 FQGNSA. Trimming left V 2 bases short and J 11 bases short, with 12 bases between. The CDR3 runs 12 residues. CDR3 coding DNA: TGTGCCAGCAGCTTATATCTCGACAGACAGTACTTC. Amino acids: CASSLYLDRQYF.

With regard to this clonotype: This sequence may be a read error, since a much larger clone differs from it by one base. This sequence joins TRBV12-5 and TRBJ1-6; D perhaps matches TRBD1 (6 bases). Germline CDR1 is LGHNT and CDR2 is FRNRAP. Trimming left V 2 bases short and J 5 bases short, with 19 bases between. This CDR3 contains 18 residues. CDR3 loop: CASGLPRREQGHNSPLHF. Written as DNA, the CDR3 is TGTGCTAGTGGTTTGCCTCGACGCGAACAGGGCCATAATTCACCCCTCCACTTT.